This TCR beta chain stems from a study of Ad26.COV2.S vaccination and SARS-CoV-2 variants. The overall study: Among those in the COV1001 Ad26.COV2.S trial arm was the donor.

Treatment indicated: roughly 18 received Ad26.COV2.S at low or high dose, single or two shots; about five received placebo; per-sample allocation not given. The study sampled participants on day 63 after the first vaccine or placebo injection. Whoever gave the sample was an adult aged 18-55 years in Boston. The table came from immunoSEQ multiplex PCR; TCRdb's copy has only in-frame clones and leaves some out. The sample has roughly 320,000 clones; about 86% are singletons. The germline V gene encodes CDR1 SGHNT and CDR2 YYREEE (reference sequence). Trimming cost V 0 bases and J 2 bases; bases outside gene matches: 4. This CDR3 is built from 15 residues. This clone occurred a few times. Antigen specificity is unknown. General study points: Compared with placebo recipients, vaccine recipients had higher spike-specific TCR breadth.

This TCR derives from a person between 18 and 60 years old who received the Ad26.COV2.S COVID-19 vaccine or a placebo. Sequenced material: peripheral blood, taken in a trial of Ad26.COV2.S vaccine versus placebo. The gene calls are TRBV5-4 and TRBJ2-7; TRBD1 aligns across 8 bases. The CDR3 loop is CASSLGDRGPYEQYF. The DNA of the CDR3 is TGTGCCAGCAGCTTGGGTGACAGGGGTCCCTACGAGCAGTACTTC. Filled out from reference TRBV5-4 and TRBJ2-7, the complete variable domain reads ETGVTQSPTHLIKTRGQQVTLRCSSQSGHNTVSWYQQALGQGPQFIFQYYREEENGRGNFPPRFSGLQFPNYSSELNVNALELDDSALYLCASSLGDRGPYEQYFGPGTRLTVT.